Each of the 20 T cell receptor beta chains below was sequenced from the same sample in a study of T cell changes during pregnancy in multiple sclerosis. Generated by immunoSEQ multiplex PCR, the TCRdb table keeps only in-frame clones and is missing some. Here the sample spans around 96,000 clones, around 94% being singletons. Sample: peripheral blood, taken after pregnancy. These receptors all stem from a female donor in good health, enrolled as a control in a pregnancy study.

On this clone itself: The junction differs from germline at one of its ends, possibly a read error. In nucleotides, the CDR3 is TGTGCCAGCAACAAAGCCGGGACAGGGATCTCCGACGAGCAGTACTTC. Translating gives CASNKAGTGISDEQYF. The J gene is TRBJ2-7, the V gene TRBV27; 9 bases agree with TRBD1. The CDR3 spans 16 residues. Germline CDR1 and CDR2: MNHEY and SMNVEV (reference sequence).

This chain uses TRBV7-2 with TRBJ2-5, with 8 positions matching TRBD2. CDR1 and CDR2 (germline): SGHTA, FQGNSA. This CDR3 comprises 18 residues. With 1 base clipped from V and 2 bases from J, the junction kept 12 bases outside the gene matches. The CDR3 here is CASSLGFVEAGGQETQYF. CDR3 sequence (DNA): TGTGCCAGCAGCTTAGGGTTCGTTGAGGCGGGGGGACAAGAGACCCAGTACTTC.

The gene calls are TRBV19 and TRBJ1-1, with 7 bases identical to TRBD1. Germline trimming cut 6 bases from V and 3 bases from J; bases unmatched to any gene: 7. The CDR3 totals 14 residues. CDR1 LNHDA and CDR2 SQIVND come from the germline V gene (reference sequence). The CDR3 region is CASSTGATHTEAFF. The CDR3 nucleotides are TGTGCCAGTAGCACAGGGGCCACCCACACTGAAGCTTTCTTT.

This clone has just one count. V is TRBV10-3 and J is TRBJ1-5; 9 nucleotides align to TRBD1. The CDR3 runs 14 residues. V dropped 10 bases and J dropped 4; count of bases not matched to a gene: 8. Germline V gene data show CDR1 as ENHRY and CDR2 as SYGVKD. CDR3 in amino acids: CATTGDRENQPQHF. The CDR3 DNA is TGTGCCACCACCGGGGACAGGGAAAATCAGCCCCAGCATTTT.

This chain links TRBV7-9 with TRBJ1-2, with 8 bases fitting TRBD1. The CDR3 sequence is 13 residues long. J lost 3 bases, V lost 5 bases, and 2 bases had no gene match. Germline-derived CDR1 and CDR2 are SEHNR and FQNEAQ (reference sequence). CDR3 sequence (DNA): TGTGCCAGCAGCACACAGGGGGACTATGGCTACACCTTC. Translated, it gives CASSTQGDYGYTF.

The J gene is TRBJ2-5, the V gene TRBV28, with D perhaps TRBD2 (6 bases). Per the germline V gene, CDR1 is MDHEN and CDR2 is SYDVKM. The CDR3 sequence is 13 residues long. V was clipped by 2 bases and J by 3 bases, with 7 bases between them. The CDR3 sequence is CASSLTGEETQYF. CDR3 nucleotides: TGTGCCAGCAGTTTAACGGGAGAAGAGACCCAGTACTTC.

The chain has TRBV9 and TRBJ1-5, with D unresolved. V was trimmed by 3 bases and J by 5 bases, leaving 12 bases between them. The CDR3 contains 14 residues. Germline V gene data show CDR1 as SGDLS and CDR2 as YYNGEE. The CDR3 is CASSDQGSHQPQHF. Written as DNA, the CDR3 is TGTGCCAGCAGCGACCAAGGGAGCCATCAGCCCCAGCATTTT.

V usage is TRBV28 and J usage is TRBJ2-1, with TRBD2 matching 7 bases. V lost 1 base, J lost 7 bases, and 10 bases stayed unmatched. The CDR3 totals 16 residues. Germline loops: CDR1 MDHEN, CDR2 SYDVKM. The CDR3 is CASSLFASGKGNEQFF. The CDR3 DNA sequence: TGTGCCAGCAGTTTATTCGCCAGCGGGAAAGGAAATGAGCAGTTCTTC. Based on the CDR3 plus reference TRBV28 and TRBJ2-1, the full variable domain is DVKVTQSSRYLVKRTGEKVFLECVQDMDHENMFWYRQDPGLGLRLIYFSYDVKMKEKGDIPEGYSVSREKKERFSLILESASTNQTSMYLCASSLFASGKGNEQFFGPGTRLTVL.

The chain couples TRBV7-2 to TRBJ2-4; TRBD2 matches at 7 bases. CDR3 length equals 15 residues. Germline values: CDR1 SGHTA, CDR2 FQGNSA. The junction had 1 base not matched to a gene; V was cut back by 2 bases and J by 0 bases. Written as DNA, the CDR3 is TGTGCCAGCAGCTTACCGGGGGGAGCCAAAAACATTCAGTACTTC. Translation gives CASSLPGGAKNIQYF.

The V gene is TRBV5-4, the J gene TRBJ2-3, with TRBD2 identical over 12 bases. The V gene's germline CDR1 is SGHNT and CDR2 YYREEE (reference sequence). Trimming took 9 bases from V and 3 from J; bases not matched to a gene: 11. CDR3 size: 16 residues. CDR3 bases: TGTGCCACCAAACGGACTAGCGGGACCCAGACAGATACGCAGTATTTT. This codes for CATKRTSGTQTDTQYF. Variable domain in full (rest from reference TRBV5-4 and TRBJ2-3): ETGVTQSPTHLIKTRGQQVTLRCSSQSGHNTVSWYQQALGQGPQFIFQYYREEENGRGNFPPRFSGLQFPNYSSELNVNALELDDSALYLCATKRTSGTQTDTQYFGPGTRLTVL.

This CDR3 reads CASSLTGEGQPQHF. The CDR3 DNA reads TGTGCCAGCAGTTTAACGGGGGAGGGTCAGCCCCAGCATTTT. The V call is TRBV28, the J call TRBJ1-5; tentatively, D is TRBD1 (5 bases). The CDR3 contains 14 residues. V lost 2 bases and J 6 bases, leaving 11 bases between the germline ends. Germline values: CDR1 MDHEN, CDR2 SYDVKM.

J is TRBJ1-2 and V is TRBV5-1; D is ambiguous. Deletions cut 0 bases from V and 4 bases from J, with 7 bases between. This CDR3 comprises 13 residues. Germline V gene data show CDR1 as SGHRS and CDR2 as YFSETQ. The CDR3 loop is CASSLAELYGYTF. The CDR3 bases are TGCGCCAGCAGCTTGGCCGAACTCTATGGCTACACCTTC.

CDR3 sequence: CAISEGHPSSYEQYF. DNA for the CDR3: TGTGCCATCAGTGAGGGGCACCCGAGCTCCTACGAGCAGTACTTC. This chain joins TRBV10-3 and TRBJ2-7; no clear D. CDR1 ENHRY and CDR2 SYGVKD come from the germline V gene. The CDR3 is 15 residues long. Trimming took 2 bases from V and 0 from J, leaving 11 bases between them.

The chain links TRBV5-1 to TRBJ2-2, with D possibly matching TRBD2 (7 bases). CDR1 and CDR2 from the germline V gene are SGHRS and YFSETQ. V shed 3 bases and J shed 5 bases, with 17 bases lying between them. CDR3 size: 16 residues. The CDR3 DNA follows: TGCGCCAGCAGCTCCGGGGGCGCTAGCGGAACCGGGGAGCTGTTTTTT. Amino acid sequence: CASSSGGASGTGELFF.

The chain combines TRBV6-5 with TRBJ2-3; D might be TRBD2 (5 bases). The CDR3 runs to 16 residues. Germline values: CDR1 MNHEY, CDR2 SVGAGI. The ends were cut back, 0 bases at V and 3 bases at J, with 13 bases in the middle. In nucleotides, the CDR3 is TGTGCCAGCAGTTACTCACCTAGCAGGTCAACAGATACGCAGTATTTT. Residues: CASSYSPSRSTDTQYF.

The chain couples TRBV4-1 to TRBJ2-5, with D tentatively TRBD2 (6 bases). The V end lost 3 bases, the J end lost 1 base, and 18 bases lay between the germline ends. Germline V CDR1 and CDR2: MGHRA, YSYEKL. This CDR3 spans 17 amino acids. CDR3: CASSQAGDFLPQETQYF. The CDR3 nucleotides are TGCGCCAGCAGCCAGGCCGGGGACTTCCTACCCCAAGAGACCCAGTACTTC.

The rearrangement links TRBV5-1 to TRBJ1-3; no reliable D call. In germline, CDR1 is SGHRS, CDR2 YFSETQ. V lost 3 bases to trimming and J lost 0 bases, with 7 bases between them. The CDR3 is made up of 14 amino acids. CDR3: CASSYGSSGNTIYF. DNA of the CDR3: TGCGCCAGCAGCTATGGGAGCTCTGGAAACACCATATATTTT.

CDR3 loop: CASSLVSADIPEQYF. CDR3 DNA sequence: TGTGCCAGCAGCTTGGTTTCGGCGGACATCCCCGAGCAGTACTTC. V and J are TRBV5-6 and TRBJ2-7, with D tentatively TRBD1 (5 bases). CDR3 length equals 15 residues. The V end was cut by 0 bases, the J end by 6 bases, with 16 bases between. The germline V gene has CDR1 SGHDT and CDR2 YYEEEE.

This sequence joins TRBV6-5 and TRBJ2-3; a weak D match, TRBD2 (5 bases). Germline V gene lookup returns CDR1 MNHEY and CDR2 SVGAGI. The CDR3 has 15 residues. V lost 2 bases to trimming and J lost 2 bases, with 11 bases between them. The CDR3 region has the DNA TGTGCCAGCAGTTACGACCTAGCTCTCACAGATACGCAGTATTTT. Its translation: CASSYDLALTDTQYF.

The V and J genes are TRBV18 and TRBJ2-7; 9 bases match TRBD1. The CDR3 sequence is 16 residues long. Germline V lookup: CDR1 KGHSH, CDR2 LQKENI. The junction had 6 bases not matched to a gene; V was cut back by 3 bases and J by 0 bases. DNA of the CDR3: TGTGCCAGCTCACCCCGGGACAGGGTCTTCTCCTACGAGCAGTACTTC. Its protein product is CASSPRDRVFSYEQYF. Complete variable domain (other parts from reference TRBV18 and TRBJ2-7): NAGVMQNPRHLVRRRGQEARLRCSPMKGHSHVYWYRQLPEEGLKFMVYLQKENIIDESGMPKERFSAEFPKEGPSILRIQQVVRGDSAAYFCASSPRDRVFSYEQYFGPGTRLTVT.